In this sample, the clone carrying this TCR beta chain turned up a few times. Time point: blood 2 weeks post-SBRT. Treatment described: 15 Gy SBRT to primary tumor, nephrectomy 4 weeks later. This entry is derived from a study of radiation and T cells in renal cell carcinoma. Germline V gene lookup returns CDR1 SNHLY and CDR2 FYNNEI. This CDR3 comprises 16 residues. Trimming took off 2 bases at V and 0 bases at J, with 10 bases between the two ends. Produced via immunoSEQ multiplex PCR; TCRdb's table is partial and in-frame only. The sample has 100,000 to 150,000 clones, approximately 78% seen once. The genes are TRBV2 and TRBJ1-4; D ambiguous. The sample consisted of blood, taken from a patient whose treatment included radiotherapy and nephrectomy. The clonotype originates from a woman between 55 and 75 years old with renal cell carcinoma. The CDR3 protein is CASSETRGATNEKLFF. The CDR3 DNA reads as TGTGCCAGCAGTGAAACGCGCGGTGCAACTAATGAAAAACTGTTTTTT.